This TCR beta chain is drawn from a study of ipilimumab plus nivolumab after autologous stem cell transplantation. Study information: Typical patient got 5 or 6 ipilimumab doses and 7 or 8 nivolumab doses (median). The DLBCL group included primary refractory and relapsed cases.

In the case of this clone: The antigen is undetermined.

V was clipped by 6 bases and J by 7 bases; unmatched bases: 11. The CDR3 spans 15 residues. Germline V lookup: CDR1 SGHVS, CDR2 FNYEAQ. TCRdb's copy holds only in-frame clones and misses some; the assay was immunoSEQ multiplex PCR. In the table there are 15,000 to 20,000 clones, approximately 82% of which are singletons. Broader study findings: Per the authors, repertoire, Treg and microbiota data justify further study.

Checkpoint therapy with ipilimumab 1 mg/kg began 14 to 28 days after transplant. This clonotype originated in a male donor with diffuse large B-cell lymphoma. The chain recombines TRBV7-6 with TRBJ2-1; TRBD2 agrees at 8 bases. The sequences come from PBMCs, collected in a trial of ipilimumab plus nivolumab as post-transplant consolidation. The CDR3 DNA is TGTGCCAGCAGTCGGGCGGGGGGCCGTGGGAATGAGCAGTTCTTC. The encoded protein is CASSRAGGRGNEQFF.